This T cell receptor (beta chain) was sequenced for a study of a mutant IDH1 vaccine in newly diagnosed glioma (dated by TCRdb to the early 2020s). With regard to the full study: Eight vaccinations were administered to patients in weeks 1, 3, 5, 7, 11, 15, 19 and 23, corresponding to visits V03 through V10. In the chemotherapy-containing groups, vaccination started alongside temozolomide cycles, whereas in patients who had radiotherapy alone it started 4-6 weeks after radiotherapy. Of the roughly 34 treated patients, around 62% were male and 37.5% were female, and a mean age of approximately 40 years was recorded. Before enrollment, most patients had been given radiochemotherapy with temozolomide as standard therapy, while the rest had received either radiotherapy alone or temozolomide alone. Peripheral blood samples were drawn at six visits, namely V03 (baseline), V05, V07, V10, V12 and V13. For exploratory analyses, longitudinal TCRB deep sequencing was carried out in approximately 25 treated patients wherever samples were available.

V is cut back by 5 bases and J by 9 bases, with 4 bases in the junction unmatched. The CDR3 runs 12 residues from the cysteine to the phenylalanine. The read is trimmed to its CDR3 DNA, 36 bases read in frame from base 1. The germline V gene yields SGHTA for CDR1 and FQGNSA for CDR2. General findings and caveats noted by the study authors: The authors noted that analyses of patient blood samples could not be reproduced because of sample limitations. Pseudoprogression appeared unrelated to alterations in the top peripheral T cell clonotypes detected by TCRB sequencing. Across multiple MHC alleles, vaccine-induced immune responses were seen in 85% to 95% of patients. Availability determined which PBMC samples were chosen for TCRB deep sequencing.

Library preparation used the immunoSEQ multiplex PCR assay. Following the manufacturer's protocol, the hsTCRB Kit was used to amplify rearranged TCR beta chain sequences. TCRB libraries were sequenced on an Illumina MiSeq. The published analysis was carried out like this. Demultiplexing, trimming and gene mapping were performed with the kit vendor's proprietary platform. What TCRdb holds here is the immuneACCESS table cut down to in-frame rearrangements. Part of the clones is not present; checked against another copy, under half of the missing clones reflect an unresolved V gene, and the others are unexplained. Clonal size and the V and J genes are those of that table, whereas D and trimming came from the DNA. The sample table shows about 38,000 clones, and around 82% are seen once. More than 5% of the sample is held by the ten biggest clonotypes. The meaning of the sample's time point label: week 5, during vaccination. Every vaccine dose consisted of 300 ug of a 20-mer mutant IDH1 peptide in Montanide, administered subcutaneously together with topical imiquimod. All donors had newly diagnosed IDH1-mutant astrocytomas of WHO grade 3 or 4 that showed loss of nuclear ATRX. The samples were drawn from NOA16, a multicentre, single-arm, open-label phase I trial in Germany that tested a mutant IDH1 peptide vaccine in humans for the first time. The DNeasy Blood and Tissue Kit was used to extract genomic DNA from EDTA blood for TCRB sequencing.

As regards this clone: Its antigen specificity is not known. The record has no base qualities; no much larger clone is one base away.

Sequenced here: PBMCs, sampled from a glioma patient whose treatment included an IDH1 peptide vaccine. This receptor was obtained from a man aged 35-49 years with glioma. In this chain, TRBV7-2 is recombined with TRBJ2-1, and 7 bases in between align with TRBD2. The sequenced DNA is TGTGCCAGCAGCCTTCAGCGGGGTGAGCAGTTCTTC. Its protein is CASSLQRGEQFF. Reference TRBV7-2 and TRBJ2-1 proteins supply the regions before and after the CDR3; the full variable domain is: GAGVSQSPSNKVTEKGKDVELRCDPISGHTALYWYRQSLGQGLEFLIYFQGNSAPDKSGLPSDRFSAERTGGSVSTLTIQRTQQEDSAVYLCASSLQRGEQFFGPGTRLTVL.